The clone carrying this TCR beta chain was found many times. RNA transcripts gave rise to amplified TCR beta CDR3 regions. The HTBI set primed first-round TCR CDR3 RT-PCR. TCRdb used MiXCR to reprocess the multiplex PCR reads, holding one entry per CDR3 protein. In the table there are 360,000 or so distinct CDR3 sequences, 13% to 15% of which are singletons. This sample was included in a study of T cells in Graves' hyperthyroidism and ophthalmopathy. The CDR3 totals 15 residues. The V and J ends lost 3 bases and 7 bases respectively, with 19 bases between them. CDR1 is KGHSH, CDR2 LQKENI, per germline.

The origin of this receptor is an older woman with Graves' ophthalmopathy. The sequenced material came from blood. The chain carries TRBV18 and TRBJ2-7; possible D gene TRBD2, 6 bases. The CDR3 spells CASSPSGPQAGEQYF. The CDR3, as DNA: TGTGCCAGCTCACCCTCGGGACCGCAGGCGGGGGAGCAGTACTTC.